The rows below give T cell receptor beta chains drawn from one sample of a study of cytomegalovirus exposure and HLA in healthy donors. Measured with immunoSEQ multiplex PCR; TCRdb has only the in-frame clones, and not every one. The table shows approximately 160,000 clones, with over 70% occurring only once. The sample was PBMCs. All receptors come from a woman aged 25-40 years in good health and CMV-seropositive. Both conserved end residues are part of each CDR3. A D gene is named only where the DNA matches it firmly. Part of the rows lack a size; the others show once, few, many or a class for expanded clones.

d_call,v_call,clone_size,j_call,cdr3_nt,cdr3_aa
TRBD1,TRBV29-1,.,TRBJ2-7,TGCAGCGCAACGACTCCTACAGGGGGGAGCTACGAGCAGTACTTC,CSATTPTGGSYEQYF
.,TRBV28,.,TRBJ1-5,TGTGCCAGCAGTTTGGGAGACCGACAGCCCCAGCATTTT,CASSLGDRQPQHF
TRBD2,TRBV10-3,.,TRBJ2-2,TGTGCCATCGGGGGGGGGAACACCGGGGAGCTGTTTTTT,CAIGGGNTGELFF
.,TRBV6-9,.,TRBJ2-1,TGTGCCAGCAGTTATCCCACCCCTGCGGGACGGTCCTACAATGAGCAGTTCTTC,CASSYPTPAGRSYNEQFF
TRBD1,TRBV30,.,TRBJ2-4,TGTGCCTGCGGACAGGGGCTAACCAAAAACATTCAGTACTTC,CACGQGLTKNIQYF
TRBD2,TRBV28,.,TRBJ2-3,TGTGCCAGCAGTTTCGTGACTAGCGGGATAAGCACAGATACGCAGTATTTT,CASSFVTSGISTDTQYF
TRBD1,TRBV5-1,.,TRBJ2-1,TGCGCCAGCAGCTTGGGGCTGCGACAGGGTTTAGCCTACAATGAGCAGTTCTTC,CASSLGLRQGLAYNEQFF
.,TRBV18,.,TRBJ1-4,TGTGCCAGCTCACCACAGACAGGCGATGGCGGAAAACTGTTTTTT,CASSPQTGDGGKLFF
TRBD2,TRBV11-3,.,TRBJ2-5,TGTGCCAGCAGCCACGGGGGGGCGGGAGAGACCCAGTACTTC,CASSHGGAGETQYF
.,TRBV28,.,TRBJ1-1,TGTGCCAGCAGTTTACGAGGGTTTAGGTACACTGAAGCTTTCTTT,CASSLRGFRYTEAFF
.,TRBV12-2,.,TRBJ2-7,TGTGCAAGTCGCTTAAAGGGAGGCGAGCAGTACTTC,CASRLKGGEQYF
TRBD2,TRBV6-5,.,TRBJ2-3,TGTGCCAAGGTGCGGGAGGCTACAGATACGCAGTATTTT,CAKVREATDTQYF
TRBD2,TRBV27,few,TRBJ2-5,TGTGCCAGCAGTTTTCTAGCGGGAGGAGGAGAGACCCAGTACTTC,CASSFLAGGGETQYF
TRBD2,TRBV2,.,TRBJ2-5,TGTGCCAGCAGTGAAGATGGAGCGGGAGGGCGATGGGTGGAGACCCAGTACTTC,CASSEDGAGGRWVETQYF
.,TRBV10-1,few,TRBJ2-2,TGCGCCAGCAGTGAGGGGCCGCCCGGGGAGCTGTTTTTT,CASSEGPPGELFF
.,TRBV29-1,few,TRBJ1-4,TGCAGCGTTGTGGGGGGTGAGGGTGAAAAACTGTTTTTT,CSVVGGEGEKLFF
.,TRBV4-2,.,TRBJ1-1,TGTGCCAGCAGCCCCGGTAGGGGGAACACTGAAGCTTTCTTT,CASSPGRGNTEAFF
.,TRBV6-5,.,TRBJ1-1,TGTGCCAGCACCAACCGGGCAGGGTGGACTGAAGCTTTCTTT,CASTNRAGWTEAFF
.,TRBV30,.,TRBJ2-3,TGTGCCTGGAGTGATTGGGGCATTGGGACAGATACGCAGTATTTT,CAWSDWGIGTDTQYF
.,TRBV7-2,.,TRBJ2-7,TGTGCCAGCAGCTTAGTGGTGGGAGACCAGTATAGGCAGTACTTC,CASSLVVGDQYRQYF
TRBD2,TRBV10-2,few,TRBJ2-3,TGCGCCAGCAACCGACTAGCGGTCACAGATACGCAGTATTTT,CASNRLAVTDTQYF
.,TRBV2,once,TRBJ1-5,TGTGCCAGCAGTGAAGGGGGCGCGGGCAATCAGCCCCAGCATTTT,CASSEGGAGNQPQHF
TRBD1,TRBV4-2,.,TRBJ1-5,TGTGCCAGCAGCCAGTTGACAGGGGACAATCAGCCCCAGCATTTT,CASSQLTGDNQPQHF
TRBD2,TRBV9,.,TRBJ2-7,TGTGCCAGCAGCGTAGACGGGAGGTCCTACGAGCAGTACTTC,CASSVDGRSYEQYF
.,TRBV4-1,.,TRBJ2-7,TGCGCCAGCAGCACACCGGAGTCCCCGGGTCCTTACGAGCAGTACTTC,CASSTPESPGPYEQYF
.,TRBV6-5,.,TRBJ2-7,TGTGCCAGCAGTTTGGGACTTACAAACTGGGAGCAGTACTTC,CASSLGLTNWEQYF
.,TRBV19,.,TRBJ1-4,TGTGCCAGCAGTCGACAGCCTTTTAGTGAAAAACTGTTTTTT,CASSRQPFSEKLFF
.,TRBV7-9,.,TRBJ1-1,TGTGCCAGCAGCTTAGCGGAGGGCGCGAACACTGAAGCTTTCTTT,CASSLAEGANTEAFF
.,TRBV30,.,TRBJ2-3,TGTGCCTGGATATCCTCCTACCGCTCAAGCACAGATACGCAGTATTTT,CAWISSYRSSTDTQYF
.,TRBV18,.,TRBJ2-7,TGTGCCAGCACCACACTAGATGCCTACTCCTACGAGCAGTACTTC,CASTTLDAYSYEQYF
TRBD2,TRBV15,once,TRBJ2-5,TGTGCCACCAGCAGAGGGACTAGTTCTGAGACCCAGTACTTC,CATSRGTSSETQYF
TRBD1,TRBV2,.,TRBJ2-4,TGTGCCAGCAGGGACAGGGGGCTCCCTCTAGCCAAAAACATTCAGTACTTC,CASRDRGLPLAKNIQYF
TRBD1,TRBV10-1,once,TRBJ2-1,TGCGCCAGCAGTTGGAAGACAGGGGGGCACCACAATGAGCAGTTCTTC,CASSWKTGGHHNEQFF
.,TRBV9,.,TRBJ2-6,TGTGCCAGCAGCGTAAAGGACAGCTCTGGGGCCAACGTCCTGACTTTC,CASSVKDSSGANVLTF
.,TRBV6-5,.,TRBJ1-1,TGTGCCAGCAGTCTGGCCGGGACTGAAGCTTTCTTT,CASSLAGTEAFF
TRBD2,TRBV6-4,.,TRBJ2-1,TGTGCCAGCAGTCTTGAGCGGGACGCCTCCTACAATGAGCAGTTCTTC,CASSLERDASYNEQFF
TRBD2,TRBV12-5,.,TRBJ2-3,TGTGCTAGTGGTTTGAGGCTAGCGGCGCACGACACAGATACGCAGTATTTT,CASGLRLAAHDTDTQYF
TRBD2,TRBV5-4,once,TRBJ2-3,TGTGCCAGCAGCTTGGCTAGCGGGAGAAGTAGTGGCGGCACAGATACGCAGTATTTT,CASSLASGRSSGGTDTQYF
.,TRBV6-1,.,TRBJ1-2,TGTGCCAGCAGTGCGAGGACAGTTGGGATCTATGGCTACACCTTC,CASSARTVGIYGYTF
TRBD1,TRBV30,.,TRBJ2-3,TGTGCCTGGGACAGGGGGCGCGAGGATACGCAGTATTTT,CAWDRGREDTQYF
TRBD2,TRBV7-2,.,TRBJ2-6,TGTGCCAGCAGCAGCGGGACGTACCTCGACTCCAACGTCCTGACTTTC,CASSSGTYLDSNVLTF
.,TRBV2,.,TRBJ2-7,TGTGCCAGCAGTGATTTGACAGTAGACTACGAGCAGTACTTC,CASSDLTVDYEQYF
.,TRBV14,.,TRBJ2-7,TGTGCCAGCAGCCAAGACCTCTACGAGCAGTACTTC,CASSQDLYEQYF
TRBD1,TRBV19,.,TRBJ1-1,TGTGCCAGTAGTACCCGGGACAGCCCTGAAGCTTTCTTT,CASSTRDSPEAFF
TRBD1,TRBV4-1,.,TRBJ2-7,TGCGCCAGCAGCCAAGATGCCGAGGGGACAGGACTCTACGAGCAGTACTTC,CASSQDAEGTGLYEQYF
.,TRBV10-3,.,TRBJ2-5,TGTGCCATCAGTGAGTCTGGCAGACAAGAGACCCAGTACTTC,CAISESGRQETQYF
.,TRBV15,.,TRBJ2-7,TGTGCCACCAGCCTAACGCGGGATTCCGAGCAGTACTTC,CATSLTRDSEQYF
TRBD1,TRBV11-1,.,TRBJ2-4,TGTGCCAGCAGCAGTCACCAGGGGGTGTTGAACATTCAGTACTTC,CASSSHQGVLNIQYF
.,TRBV6-5,.,TRBJ1-4,TGTGCCAGCAGCCCTAATATGAATGAAAAACTGTTTTTT,CASSPNMNEKLFF
.,TRBV5-4,.,TRBJ2-7,TGTGCCAGCAGCCCCCCGGACAGTCCAACCTACGAGCAGTACTTC,CASSPPDSPTYEQYF
.,TRBV21-1,.,TRBJ2-7,TGTGCCAGCAGCACCCAGGGACAGGGCAACGAGCAGTACTTC,CASSTQGQGNEQYF